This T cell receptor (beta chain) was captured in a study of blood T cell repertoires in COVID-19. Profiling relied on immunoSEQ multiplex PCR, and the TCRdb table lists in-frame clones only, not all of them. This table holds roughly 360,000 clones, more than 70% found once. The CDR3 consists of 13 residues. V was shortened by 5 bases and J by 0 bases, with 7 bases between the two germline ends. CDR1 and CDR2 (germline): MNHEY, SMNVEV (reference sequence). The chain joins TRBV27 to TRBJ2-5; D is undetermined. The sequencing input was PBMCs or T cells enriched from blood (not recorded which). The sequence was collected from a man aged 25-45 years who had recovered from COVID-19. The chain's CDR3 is CASSILYQETQYF. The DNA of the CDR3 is TGTGCCAGCAGTATCCTGTACCAAGAGACCCAGTACTTC.